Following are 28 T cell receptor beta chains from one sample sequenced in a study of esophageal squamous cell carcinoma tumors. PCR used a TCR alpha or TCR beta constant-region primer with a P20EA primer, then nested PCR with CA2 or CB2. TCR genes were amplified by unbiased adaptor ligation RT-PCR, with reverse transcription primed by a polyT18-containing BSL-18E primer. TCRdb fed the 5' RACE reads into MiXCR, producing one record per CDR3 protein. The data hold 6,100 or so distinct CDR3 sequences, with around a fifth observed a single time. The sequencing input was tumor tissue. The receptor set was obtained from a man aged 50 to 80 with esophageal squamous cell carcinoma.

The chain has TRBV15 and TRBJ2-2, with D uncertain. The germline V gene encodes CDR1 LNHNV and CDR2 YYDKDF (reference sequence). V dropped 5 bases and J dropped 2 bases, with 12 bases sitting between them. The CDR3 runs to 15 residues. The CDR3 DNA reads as TGTGCCACCAGCTCCCTCACCAGAAACACCGGGGAGCTGTTTTTT. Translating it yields CATSSLTRNTGELFF.

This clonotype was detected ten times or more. The chain's CDR3 is CASSQERWPANTGELFF. In nucleotides, the CDR3 is TGTGCCAGCAGCCAGGAGAGATGGCCAGCGAACACCGGGGAGCTGTTTTTT. The gene calls are TRBV3-1 and TRBJ2-2; no clear D gene. The V and J ends lost 3 bases and 0 bases respectively, with 14 bases between them. There are 17 residues in the CDR3. Germline V gene lookup returns CDR1 LGHDT and CDR2 YNNKEL (reference sequence).

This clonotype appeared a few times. The CDR3 DNA follows: TGTGCCACCAGTGACCCCCGGGACGGATTCAATCAGCCCCAGCATTTT. This translates into CATSDPRDGFNQPQHF. The gene calls are TRBV24-1 and TRBJ1-5, with D perhaps TRBD1 (5 bases). Germline CDR1 is KGHDR and CDR2 is SFDVKD. The V end was cut by 4 bases, the J end by 3 bases, with 15 bases between. This CDR3 region has 16 residues.

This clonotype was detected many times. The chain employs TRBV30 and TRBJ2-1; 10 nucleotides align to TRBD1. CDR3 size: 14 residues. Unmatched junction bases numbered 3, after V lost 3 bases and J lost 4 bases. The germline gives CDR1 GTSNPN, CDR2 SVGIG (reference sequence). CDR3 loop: CAWRGTGEYNEQFF. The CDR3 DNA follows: TGTGCCTGGAGGGGGACAGGGGAATACAATGAGCAGTTCTTC.

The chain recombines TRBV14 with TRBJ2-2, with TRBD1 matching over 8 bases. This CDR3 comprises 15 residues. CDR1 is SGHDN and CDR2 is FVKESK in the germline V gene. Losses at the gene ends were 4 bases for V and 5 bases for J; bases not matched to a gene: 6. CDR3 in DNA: TGTGCCAGCAGCCGAGGACAGGGAGTTACCGGGGAGCTGTTTTTT. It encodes CASSRGQGVTGELFF.

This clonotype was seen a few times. DNA of the CDR3: TGTGCCAGCAGCACAACAATCCCTAGCAATCAGCCCCAGCATTTT. As protein: CASSTTIPSNQPQHF. The rearrangement links TRBV27 to TRBJ1-5; D call uncertain. The CDR3 covers 15 residues. Trimming removed 6 bases at V and 0 bases at J, with 12 bases between. CDR1 and CDR2 from the germline V gene are MNHEY and SMNVEV (reference sequence).

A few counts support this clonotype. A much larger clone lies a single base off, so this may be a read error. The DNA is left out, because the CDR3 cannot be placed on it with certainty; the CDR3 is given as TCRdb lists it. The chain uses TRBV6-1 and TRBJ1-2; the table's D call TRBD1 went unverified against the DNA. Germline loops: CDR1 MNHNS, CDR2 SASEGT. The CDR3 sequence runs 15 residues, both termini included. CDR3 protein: CASVWGTGSSYGDTF.

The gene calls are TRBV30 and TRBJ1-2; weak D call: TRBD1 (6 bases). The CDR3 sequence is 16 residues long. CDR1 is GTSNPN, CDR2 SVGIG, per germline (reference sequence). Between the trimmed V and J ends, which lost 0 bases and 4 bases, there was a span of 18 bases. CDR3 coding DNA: TGTGCCTGGAGTGTACTTACAGGGAGTTTGGGCTATGGCTACACCTTC. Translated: CAWSVLTGSLGYGYTF.

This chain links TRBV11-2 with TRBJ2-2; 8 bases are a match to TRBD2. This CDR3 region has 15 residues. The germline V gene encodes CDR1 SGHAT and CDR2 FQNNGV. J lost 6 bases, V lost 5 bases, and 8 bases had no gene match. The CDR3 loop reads CASSPAGGFAGELFF. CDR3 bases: TGTGCCAGCAGCCCTGCGGGGGGTTTCGCCGGGGAGCTGTTTTTT.

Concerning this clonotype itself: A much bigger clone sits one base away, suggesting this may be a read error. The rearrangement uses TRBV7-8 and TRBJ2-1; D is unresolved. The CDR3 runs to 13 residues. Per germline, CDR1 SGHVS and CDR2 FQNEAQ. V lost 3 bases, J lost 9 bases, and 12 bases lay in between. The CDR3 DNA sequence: TGTGCCAGCAGCTTCGACAAGCAAAGTGAGCAGTTCTTC. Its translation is CASSFDKQSEQFF.

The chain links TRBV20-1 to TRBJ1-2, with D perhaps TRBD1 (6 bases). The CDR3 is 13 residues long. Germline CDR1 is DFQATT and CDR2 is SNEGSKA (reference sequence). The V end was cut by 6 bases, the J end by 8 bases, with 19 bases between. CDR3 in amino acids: CSAPTGTVRGYTF. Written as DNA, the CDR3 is TGCAGTGCCCCAACAGGGACTGTGCGGGGCTACACCTTC.

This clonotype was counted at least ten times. The CDR3 loop is CASSFNLGGGGGYTF. The CDR3 coding sequence is TGTGCCAGCAGTTTCAATCTCGGGGGAGGCGGAGGCTACACCTTC. The chain has TRBV6-5 and TRBJ1-2; possible D gene TRBD1, 5 bases. The V end was cut by 4 bases, the J end by 8 bases, with 20 bases between. Germline V gives CDR1 MNHEY, CDR2 SVGAGI. CDR3 length equals 15 residues.

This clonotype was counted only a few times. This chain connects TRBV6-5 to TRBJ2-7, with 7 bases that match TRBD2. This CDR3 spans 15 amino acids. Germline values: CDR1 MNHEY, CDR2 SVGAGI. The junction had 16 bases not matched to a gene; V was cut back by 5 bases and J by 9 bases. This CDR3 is CASSRGRVAGSRQYF. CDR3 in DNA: TGTGCCAGCAGTCGTGGTAGGGTAGCGGGTTCCCGGCAGTACTTC.

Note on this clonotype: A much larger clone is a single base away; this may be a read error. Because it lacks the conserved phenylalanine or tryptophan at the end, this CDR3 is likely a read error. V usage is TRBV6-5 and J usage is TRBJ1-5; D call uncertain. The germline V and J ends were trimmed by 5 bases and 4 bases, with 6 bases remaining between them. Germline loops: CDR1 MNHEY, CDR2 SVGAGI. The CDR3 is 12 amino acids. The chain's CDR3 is CASSKGNQPQHL. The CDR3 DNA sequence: TGTGCCAGCAGTAAGGGAAATCAGCCCCAGCATTTG.

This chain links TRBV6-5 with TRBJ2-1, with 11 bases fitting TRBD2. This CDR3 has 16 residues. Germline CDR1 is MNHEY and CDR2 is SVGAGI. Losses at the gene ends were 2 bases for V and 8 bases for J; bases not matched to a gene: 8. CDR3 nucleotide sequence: TGTGCCAGCAGTTACCGCGTAGCGGGAGGGCGGGATGAGCAGTTCTTC. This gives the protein CASSYRVAGGRDEQFF.

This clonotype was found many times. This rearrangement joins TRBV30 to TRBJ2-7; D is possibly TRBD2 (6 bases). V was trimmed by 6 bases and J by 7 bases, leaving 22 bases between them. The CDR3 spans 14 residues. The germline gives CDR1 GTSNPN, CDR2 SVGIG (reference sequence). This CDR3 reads CACSRRDGNWEQYF. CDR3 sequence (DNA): TGTGCCTGCTCACGGCGGGACGGCAACTGGGAGCAGTACTTC.

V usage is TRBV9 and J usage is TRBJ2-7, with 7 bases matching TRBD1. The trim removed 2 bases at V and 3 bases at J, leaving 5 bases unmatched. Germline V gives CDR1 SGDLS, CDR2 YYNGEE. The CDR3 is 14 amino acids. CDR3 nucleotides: TGTGCCAGCAGCGTGGAGACAGGGCGCTACGAGCAGTACTTC. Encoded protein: CASSVETGRYEQYF.

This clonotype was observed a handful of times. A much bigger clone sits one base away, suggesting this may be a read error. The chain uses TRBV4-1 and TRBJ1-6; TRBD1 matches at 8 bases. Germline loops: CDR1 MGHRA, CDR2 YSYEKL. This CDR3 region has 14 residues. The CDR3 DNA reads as TGCGCCAACAGCCGAGGGACAGGCGGAACACCCCTCCACTTT. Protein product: CANSRGTGGTPLHF.

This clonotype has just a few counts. In DNA, the CDR3 is TGTGCCAGCAGCTGGAGGACAGGGGGCCAGGGTGAAAAACTGTTTTTT. Amino acids: CASSWRTGGQGEKLFF. The rearrangement uses TRBV7-9 and TRBJ1-4; the match to TRBD1 covers 11 bases. The CDR3 sequence is 16 residues long. The J segment lost 7 bases and the V segment lost 4 bases, leaving 8 bases of the junction unmatched. Looked up from germline, CDR1 is SEHNR and CDR2 is FQNEAQ (reference sequence).

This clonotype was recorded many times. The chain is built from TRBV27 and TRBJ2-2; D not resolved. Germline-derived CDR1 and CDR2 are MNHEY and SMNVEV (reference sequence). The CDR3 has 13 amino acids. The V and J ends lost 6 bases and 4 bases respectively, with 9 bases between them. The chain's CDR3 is CASSLDFTGELFF. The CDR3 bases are TGTGCCAGCAGCCTCGACTTCACCGGGGAGCTGTTTTTT.

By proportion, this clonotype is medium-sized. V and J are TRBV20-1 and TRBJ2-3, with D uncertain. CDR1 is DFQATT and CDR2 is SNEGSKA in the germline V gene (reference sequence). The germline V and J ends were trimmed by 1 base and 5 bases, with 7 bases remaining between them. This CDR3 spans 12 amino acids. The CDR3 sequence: CSARVAGDTQYF. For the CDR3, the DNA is TGCAGTGCTAGAGTAGCAGGAGATACGCAGTATTTT.

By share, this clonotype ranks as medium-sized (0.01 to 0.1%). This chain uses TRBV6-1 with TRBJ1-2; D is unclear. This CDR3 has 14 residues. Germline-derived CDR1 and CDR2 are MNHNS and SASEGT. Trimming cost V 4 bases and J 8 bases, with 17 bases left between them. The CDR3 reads CASSGRQGLGGYTF. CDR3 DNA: TGTGCCAGCAGTGGTAGACAAGGGCTTGGCGGCTACACCTTC.

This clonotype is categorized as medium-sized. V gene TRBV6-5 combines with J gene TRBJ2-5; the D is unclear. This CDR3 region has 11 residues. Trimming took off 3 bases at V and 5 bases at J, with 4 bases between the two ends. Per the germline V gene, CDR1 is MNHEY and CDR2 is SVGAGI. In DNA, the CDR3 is TGTGCCAGCAGTTATGGGGAGACCCAGTACTTC. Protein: CASSYGETQYF.

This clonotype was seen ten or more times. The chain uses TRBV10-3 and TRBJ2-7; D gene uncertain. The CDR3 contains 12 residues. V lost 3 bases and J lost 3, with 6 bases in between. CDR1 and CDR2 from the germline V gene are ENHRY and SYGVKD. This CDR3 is CAISERSYEQYF. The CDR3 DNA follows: TGTGCCATCAGTGAAAGGAGCTACGAGCAGTACTTC.

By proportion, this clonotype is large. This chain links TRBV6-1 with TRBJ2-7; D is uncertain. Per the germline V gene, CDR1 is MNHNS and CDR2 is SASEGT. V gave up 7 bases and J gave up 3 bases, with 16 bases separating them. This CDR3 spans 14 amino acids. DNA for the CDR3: TGTGCCAGCACCCCTATCCACGGTCACTACGAGCAGTACTTC. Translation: CASTPIHGHYEQYF.

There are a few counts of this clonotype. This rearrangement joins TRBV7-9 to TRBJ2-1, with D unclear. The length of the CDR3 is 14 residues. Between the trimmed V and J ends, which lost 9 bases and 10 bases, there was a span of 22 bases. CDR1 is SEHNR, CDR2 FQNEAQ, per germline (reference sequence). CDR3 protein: CASPRPSAPTEQFF. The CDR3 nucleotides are TGTGCCAGTCCGCGCCCCTCAGCGCCCACCGAGCAGTTCTTC.

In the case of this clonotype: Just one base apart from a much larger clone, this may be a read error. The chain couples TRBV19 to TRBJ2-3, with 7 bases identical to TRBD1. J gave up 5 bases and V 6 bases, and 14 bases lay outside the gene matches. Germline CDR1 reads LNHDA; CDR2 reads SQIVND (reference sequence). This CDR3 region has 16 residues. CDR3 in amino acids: CASRFTGTEFRDTQYF. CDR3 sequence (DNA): TGTGCCAGTAGGTTTACCGGGACAGAGTTCAGAGATACGCAGTATTTT.

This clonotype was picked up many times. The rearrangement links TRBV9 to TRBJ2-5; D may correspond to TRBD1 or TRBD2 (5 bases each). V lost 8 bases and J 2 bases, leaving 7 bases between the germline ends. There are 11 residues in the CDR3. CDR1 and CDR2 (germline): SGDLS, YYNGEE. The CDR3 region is CARGPQETQYF. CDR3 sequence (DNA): TGTGCCAGGGGACCACAAGAGACCCAGTACTTC. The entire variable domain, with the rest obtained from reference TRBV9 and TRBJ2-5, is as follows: DSGVTQTPKHLITATGQRVTLRCSPRSGDLSVYWYQQSLDQGLQFLIQYYNGEERAKGNILERFSAQQFPDLHSELNLSSLELGDSALYFCARGPQETQYFGPGTRLLVL.